These T cell receptor beta chains were read from a single sample in a study of blood T cells in healthy people across ages. MiXCR, run by TCRdb on the 5' RACE reads, gives a single entry per CDR3 protein. This table holds about 1.6 million distinct CDR3 sequences, about 32% found once. Source material: blood. The receptors derive from a woman in her 30s in good health. Both conserved end residues are part of each CDR3. The D gene is left open where the match is weak. Rows may omit the clone size; those that give it use once, few, many or a size class.

d_call clone_size j_call v_call cdr3_aa cdr3_nt
NA NA TRBJ2-2 TRBV18 CASSPPAGPGTGELFF TGTGCCAGCTCACCACCGGCAGGACCCGGCACCGGGGAGCTGTTTTTT
NA NA TRBJ1-1 TRBV7-9 CASSLGAVGDTEAFF TGTGCCAGCAGCTTAGGGGCCGTAGGGGACACTGAAGCTTTCTTT
TRBD2 NA TRBJ2-1 TRBV7-2 CASSLLGSGSRNEQFF TGTGCCAGCAGCTTGCTAGGGAGCGGGAGTAGGAATGAGCAGTTCTTC
TRBD1 NA TRBJ2-5 TRBV20-1 CSANSGTGAQETQYF TGCAGTGCTAACTCCGGGACAGGGGCACAAGAGACCCAGTACTTC
TRBD1 NA TRBJ2-1 TRBV10-3 CAISVGQGMNEQFF TGTGCCATCAGTGTTGGACAGGGTATGAATGAGCAGTTCTTC
TRBD2 few TRBJ2-5 TRBV6-2/TRBV6-3 CASSSARLAGGPPAETQYF TGTGCCAGCAGTTCCGCCCGACTAGCGGGAGGCCCCCCGGCAGAGACCCAGTACTTC
TRBD1 many TRBJ2-7 TRBV6-6 CASSLTGQGGYEQYF TGTGCCAGCAGCTTAACGGGACAGGGGGGGTACGAGCAGTACTTC
TRBD2 many TRBJ2-3 TRBV29-1 CSVGAGGPTDTQYF TGCAGCGTTGGAGCGGGAGGGCCAACAGATACGCAGTATTTT
NA NA TRBJ1-6 TRBV10-3 CAISGRTYNSPLHF TGTGCCATCAGCGGACGGACATATAATTCGCCCCTCCACTTT
TRBD1 NA TRBJ1-5 TRBV20-1 CSARTGGESGNQPQHF TGCAGTGCTAGGACAGGGGGCGAGAGTGGCAATCAGCCCCAGCATTTT
NA few TRBJ1-2 TRBV28 CASSLRDRRLYGYTF TGTGCCAGCAGTTTGAGGGACCGACGACTCTATGGCTACACCTTC
NA NA TRBJ2-1 TRBV19 CASSPASDYNEQFF TGTGCTAGTAGTCCAGCTAGCGACTACAATGAGCAGTTCTTC
TRBD1 NA TRBJ1-1 TRBV5-1 CASSGGQGNTEAFF TGCGCCAGCAGCGGGGGACAGGGGAACACTGAAGCTTTCTTT
NA few TRBJ1-1 TRBV6-1 CASSEVRSTEAFF TGTGCCAGCAGTGAAGTCCGATCGACTGAAGCTTTCTTT
TRBD2 few TRBJ2-1 TRBV13 CASGQLAGGRQEQFF TGTGCCAGCGGCCAGTTAGCGGGAGGTAGGCAGGAGCAGTTCTTC
NA few TRBJ1-5 TRBV6-5 CASSPGIYGQPQHF TGTGCCAGCAGTCCAGGCATTTACGGCCAGCCCCAGCATTTT
NA many TRBJ2-5 TRBV7-2 CASSLIGSARGLQETQYF TGTGCCAGCAGCTTAATCGGTAGTGCTAGAGGCCTCCAAGAGACCCAGTACTTC
NA few TRBJ1-6 TRBV10-2 CASSPSGTRHDSPLHF TGCGCCAGCAGCCCCTCCGGGACCCGGCATGATTCACCCCTCCACTTT
NA NA TRBJ2-6 TRBV7-6 CASSLKERHLRSGANVRTF TGTGCCAGCAGCCTAAAGGAGCGACATTTGCGCTCTGGGGCCAACGTCCGGACTTTC
NA NA TRBJ1-1 TRBV9 CASSRRLEGNTEAFF TGTGCCAGCAGCCGGCGTTTGGAGGGGAACACTGAAGCTTTCTTT
NA few TRBJ2-7 TRBV18 CASSPGRVISEQYF TGTGCCAGCTCACCGGGAAGGGTGATCAGCGAGCAGTACTTC
TRBD2 few TRBJ2-5 TRBV18 CASSSWTSGGSELETQYF TGTGCCAGCTCATCCTGGACTAGCGGGGGGTCTGAACTAGAGACCCAGTACTTC
TRBD2 few TRBJ2-1 TRBV5-1 CASSLDRASGRASNEQFF TGCGCCAGCAGCTTGGATAGGGCTAGCGGGAGGGCCAGCAATGAGCAGTTCTTC
NA NA TRBJ1-4 TRBV7-4 CASSRRTLNEELFF TGTGCCAGCAGCCGGAGAACGTTGAATGAAGAACTGTTTTTT
NA many TRBJ1-2 TRBV20-1 CSASDSNYGYTF TGCAGTGCTAGCGACAGCAACTATGGCTACACCTTC
NA few TRBJ2-3 TRBV5-6 CASSFLTDRTDTQYF TGTGCCAGCAGCTTTTTGACAGATCGGACAGATACGCAGTATTTT
NA few TRBJ2-7 TRBV12-3/TRBV12-4 CASSSRQYEQYF TGTGCCAGCAGTTCCAGACAGTACGAGCAGTACTTC
NA NA TRBJ2-4 TRBV28 CASSTKDRPSQYF TGTGCCAGCAGTACCAAGGACAGACCATCGCAGTACTTC
NA NA TRBJ2-1 TRBV7-2 CASSLAQLRYNEQFF TGTGCCAGCAGCTTAGCGCAATTGCGGTACAATGAGCAGTTCTTC
TRBD1 few TRBJ2-4 TRBV2 CASSVGTGSELWIQYF TGTGCCAGCAGTGTGGGGACAGGGAGTGAACTTTGGATTCAGTACTTC
NA few TRBJ2-7 TRBV20-1 CSARGRWHEQYF TGCAGTGCTAGGGGGAGGTGGCACGAGCAGTACTTC
TRBD1 NA TRBJ2-2 TRBV7-9 CASSSTGTGELFF TGTGCCAGCAGCTCGACAGGGACCGGGGAGCTGTTTTTT
NA NA TRBJ1-1 TRBV10-2 CASRQTDYTEAFF TGCGCCAGCAGACAGACAGATTACACTGAAGCTTTCTTT
TRBD2 NA TRBJ2-7 TRBV6-6 CASSYYPGGPYEQYF TGTGCCAGCAGTTATTACCCGGGAGGGCCCTACGAGCAGTACTTC
TRBD2 NA TRBJ2-3 TRBV6-1 CAIRSGGGASWPDTQYF TGTGCCATCCGATCAGGCGGGGGGGCCTCGTGGCCAGATACGCAGTATTTT
TRBD2 NA TRBJ2-1 TRBV7-3 CASSLTWQAGYNEQFF TGTGCCAGCAGCTTAACGTGGCAAGCGGGATACAATGAGCAGTTCTTC
NA NA TRBJ1-1 TRBV29-1 CSVESLEAFF TGCAGCGTTGAATCTCTCGAGGCTTTCTTT
NA NA TRBJ1-1 TRBV6-1 CASKSKQGLPEAFF TGTGCCAGTAAATCTAAACAGGGTTTGCCTGAAGCTTTCTTT
NA few TRBJ1-1 TRBV7-2 CASSLMTVNTEAFF TGTGCCAGCAGCTTAATGACGGTGAACACTGAAGCTTTCTTT
TRBD2 NA TRBJ2-1 TRBV6-2/TRBV6-3 CASRRTSGNSGNEQFF TGTGCCAGCAGACGGACTAGCGGGAATTCGGGCAATGAGCAGTTCTTC
TRBD2 NA TRBJ2-1 TRBV5-1 CASSSGLAGWDEQFF TGCGCCAGCAGCTCGGGACTAGCGGGATGGGATGAGCAGTTCTTC
NA many TRBJ2-7 TRBV7-9 CASSREWDYEQYF TGTGCCAGCAGCCGCGAGTGGGACTACGAGCAGTACTTC
TRBD1 few TRBJ2-7 TRBV7-6 CASSFIAGTGGHEQYF TGTGCCAGCAGCTTCATTGCCGGGACAGGGGGCCACGAGCAGTACTTC
TRBD2 few TRBJ2-5 TRBV20-1 CSALPLASGVQETQYF TGCAGTGCTTTGCCCCTTGCTAGCGGGGTCCAAGAGACCCAGTACTTC
NA few TRBJ2-2 TRBV12-3/TRBV12-4 CAITGGAGELFF TGTGCCATTACGGGGGGCGCCGGGGAGCTGTTTTTT
TRBD2 NA TRBJ2-1 TRBV12-3/TRBV12-4 CASSLFRGRAGYNEQFF TGTGCCAGCAGTTTATTTCGCGGGAGGGCCGGATACAATGAGCAGTTCTTC
NA few TRBJ1-4 TRBV20-1 CSAPLARGEKLFF TGCAGTGCCCCTTTGGCGAGGGGTGAAAAACTGTTTTTT
TRBD1 NA TRBJ2-4 TRBV20-1 CSAAGTGSSRNIQYF TGCAGTGCAGCCGGGACAGGGAGTTCCAGAAACATTCAGTACTTC
TRBD1 once TRBJ2-1 TRBV6-1 CTSRGQGGRTEQFF TGTACCAGCAGGGGACAGGGCGGCCGGACGGAGCAGTTCTTC
TRBD2 NA TRBJ2-1 TRBV20-1 CSATSGRGNEQFF TGCAGTGCTACTAGCGGGAGGGGCAATGAGCAGTTCTTC
NA few TRBJ2-1 TRBV20-1 CFTNLGAGSYNEQFF TGCTTCACAAACCTGGGGGCAGGCTCCTACAATGAGCAGTTCTTC
NA few TRBJ2-1 TRBV27 CASSPRGPNEQFF TGTGCCAGCAGTCCAAGGGGCCCTAATGAGCAGTTCTTC
TRBD2 NA TRBJ2-7 TRBV27 CASSWTSLSYEQYF TGTGCCAGCAGTTGGACTAGTCTCTCCTACGAGCAGTACTTC
TRBD2 NA TRBJ2-1 TRBV15 CATSRPRTSGRNEQFF TGTGCCACCAGCAGACCACGGACTAGCGGGAGAAATGAGCAGTTCTTC